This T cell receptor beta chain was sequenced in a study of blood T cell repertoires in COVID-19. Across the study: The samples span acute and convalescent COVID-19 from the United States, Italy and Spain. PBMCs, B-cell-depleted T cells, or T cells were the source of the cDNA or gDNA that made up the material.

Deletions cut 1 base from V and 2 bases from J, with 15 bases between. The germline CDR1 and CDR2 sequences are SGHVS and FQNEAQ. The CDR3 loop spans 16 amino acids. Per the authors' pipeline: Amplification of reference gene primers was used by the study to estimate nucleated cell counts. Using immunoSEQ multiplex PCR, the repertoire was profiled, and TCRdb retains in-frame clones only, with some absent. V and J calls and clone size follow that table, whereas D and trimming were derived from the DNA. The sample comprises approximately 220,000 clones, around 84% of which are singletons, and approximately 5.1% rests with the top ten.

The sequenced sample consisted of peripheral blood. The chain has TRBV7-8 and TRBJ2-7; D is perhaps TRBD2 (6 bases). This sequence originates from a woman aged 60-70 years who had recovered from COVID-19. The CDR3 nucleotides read TGTGCCAGCAGCTTAGGGGACTGGGCAGGGCCCTACGAGCAGTACTTC. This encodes CASSLGDWAGPYEQYF.